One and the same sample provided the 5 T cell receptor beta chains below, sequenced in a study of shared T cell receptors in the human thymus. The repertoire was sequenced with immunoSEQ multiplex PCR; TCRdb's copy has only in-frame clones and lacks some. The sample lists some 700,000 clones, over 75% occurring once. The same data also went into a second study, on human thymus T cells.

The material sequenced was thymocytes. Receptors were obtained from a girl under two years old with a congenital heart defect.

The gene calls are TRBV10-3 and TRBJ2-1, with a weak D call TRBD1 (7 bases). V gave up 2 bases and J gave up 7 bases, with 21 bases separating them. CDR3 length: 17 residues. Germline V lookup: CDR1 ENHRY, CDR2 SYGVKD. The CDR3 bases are TGTGCCATCAGTGAGAGGAGCAGGGGGGCTCCTTGGAATGAGCAGTTCTTC. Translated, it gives CAISERSRGAPWNEQFF.

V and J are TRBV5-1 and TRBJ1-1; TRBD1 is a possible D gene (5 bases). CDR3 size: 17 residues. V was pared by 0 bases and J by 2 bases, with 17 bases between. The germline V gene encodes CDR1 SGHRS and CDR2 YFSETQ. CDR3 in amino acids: CASSLVSGQAFNTEAFF. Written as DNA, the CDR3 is TGCGCCAGCAGCTTGGTCTCAGGGCAAGCCTTCAACACTGAAGCTTTCTTT.

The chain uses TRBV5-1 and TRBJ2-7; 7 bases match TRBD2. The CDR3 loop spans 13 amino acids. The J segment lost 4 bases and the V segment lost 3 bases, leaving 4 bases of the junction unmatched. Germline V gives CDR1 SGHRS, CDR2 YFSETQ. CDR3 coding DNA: TGCGCCAGCAGCTCTAGCGGTGCGTACGAGCAGTACTTC. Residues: CASSSSGAYEQYF.

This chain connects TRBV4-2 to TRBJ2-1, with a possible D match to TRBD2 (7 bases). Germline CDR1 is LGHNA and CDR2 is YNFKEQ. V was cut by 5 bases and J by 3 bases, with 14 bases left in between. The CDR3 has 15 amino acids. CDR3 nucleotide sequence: TGTGCCAGCAGCAAAGGGGGGACTATCTACAATGAGCAGTTCTTC. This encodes CASSKGGTIYNEQFF.

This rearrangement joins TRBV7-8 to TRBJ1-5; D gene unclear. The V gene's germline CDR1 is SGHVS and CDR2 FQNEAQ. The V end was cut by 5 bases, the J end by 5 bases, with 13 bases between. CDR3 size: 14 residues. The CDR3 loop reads CASSQHPPDQPQHF. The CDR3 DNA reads TGTGCCAGCAGCCAACACCCGCCTGATCAGCCCCAGCATTTT.